This T cell receptor beta chain appears in the sequencing data of a study of Ad26.COV2.S vaccination and SARS-CoV-2 variants. Study results and limitations: Considerable breadth of spike-specific CD8+ and CD4+ T cell responses has reportedly been documented following vaccination. Participants in the vaccine arm had higher spike-specific TCR breadth; placebo recipients had lower.

As to treatment: over 15 received Ad26.COV2.S at low or high dose, single or two shots; several received placebo; per-sample allocation not given. Specimens were obtained on day 63 following the first vaccine or placebo injection. An Ad26 vector carrying the Wuhan-strain SARS-CoV-2 spike served as the vaccine. The protocol was immunoSEQ multiplex PCR, while the TCRdb copy is restricted to in-frame clones and leaves out a portion. The sample lists about 280,000 clones, more than 70% occurring once. Trimming removed 4 bases from V and 2 bases from J; junction bases left unmatched: 2. This CDR3 contains 15 residues. Per germline, CDR1 SGHRS and CDR2 YFSETQ. For this clone: What it recognizes is unknown.

Here the sequenced sample was peripheral blood, taken in a trial of Ad26.COV2.S vaccine versus placebo. The sequence was collected from a person aged 18-60 years who received the Ad26.COV2.S COVID-19 vaccine or a placebo. The chain carries TRBV5-1 and TRBJ1-3; 11 bases align to TRBD1. The CDR3 sequence is CASSPGQGAGNTIYF. The CDR3 bases are TGCGCCAGCAGCCCGGGACAGGGGGCTGGAAACACCATATATTTT.